This TCR beta chain was captured by sequencing in a study of T cell changes during pregnancy in multiple sclerosis. Clones were sequenced by immunoSEQ multiplex PCR, and TCRdb holds only the in-frame ones, with some missing. The sample records just over 30,000 clones, approximately 91% being singletons. With 0 bases clipped from V and 3 bases from J, the junction kept 8 bases outside the gene matches. The CDR3 is 18 residues long. Germline CDR1 LGHNA, CDR2 YSLEER. The V gene is TRBV4-3, the J gene TRBJ2-1, with TRBD2 matching over 10 bases. This clonotype was obtained from a female donor with multiple sclerosis, enrolled in a pregnancy study. Material: CD8+ T cells from peripheral blood mononuclear cells, obtained in the second trimester of pregnancy. The CDR3 spells CASSQEGTSEILYNEQFF. The CDR3 DNA follows: TGCGCCAGCAGCCAAGAGGGGACTAGCGAAATCCTCTACAATGAGCAGTTCTTC.